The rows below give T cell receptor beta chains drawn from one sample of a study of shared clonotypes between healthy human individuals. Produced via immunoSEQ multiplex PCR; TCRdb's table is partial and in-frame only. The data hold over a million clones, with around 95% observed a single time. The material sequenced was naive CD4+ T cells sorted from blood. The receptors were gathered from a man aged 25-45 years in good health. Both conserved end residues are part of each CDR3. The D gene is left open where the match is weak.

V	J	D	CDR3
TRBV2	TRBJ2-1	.	CASSGEQFF
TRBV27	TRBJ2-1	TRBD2	CASSDYLAGVPISSYNEQFF
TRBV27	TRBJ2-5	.	CASSFRTSWDSAETQYF
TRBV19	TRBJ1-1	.	CATTGLGPQAFF
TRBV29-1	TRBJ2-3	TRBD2	CSVEGPGRTDTQYF
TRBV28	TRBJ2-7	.	CASILSGSTYEQYF
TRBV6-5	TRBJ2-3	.	CASSQSGSTDTQYF
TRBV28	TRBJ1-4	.	CASSALVREKLFF
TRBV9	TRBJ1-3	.	CASSVADFNSGNTIYF
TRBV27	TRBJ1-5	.	CASSLWAGDQPQHF
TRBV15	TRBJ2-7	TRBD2	CAVAGGQSYEQYF
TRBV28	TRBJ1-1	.	CASRHGEGRGTEAFF
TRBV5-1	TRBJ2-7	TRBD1	CASSLDPGGAYEQYF
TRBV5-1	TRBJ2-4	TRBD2	CASSSGGLAGVGNIQYF
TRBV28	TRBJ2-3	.	CASRAPGQTTQYF
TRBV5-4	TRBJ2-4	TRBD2	CASSSQGGRAIGKNIQYF
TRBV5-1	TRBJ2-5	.	CASYRNGSSRETQYF
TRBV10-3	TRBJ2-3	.	CAISGGEGTDTQYF
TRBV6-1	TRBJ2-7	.	CASSREVHEQYF
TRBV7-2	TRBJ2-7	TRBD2	CASSHRSGTSAHEQYF
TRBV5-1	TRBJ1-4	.	CASSLAFATNEKLFF
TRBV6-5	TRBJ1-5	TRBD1	CASSPGTGVQPQHF
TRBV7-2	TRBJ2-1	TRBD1	CASSPITRGHHEQFF
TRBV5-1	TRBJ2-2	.	CASSLEGAGELFF
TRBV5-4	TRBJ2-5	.	CASSSWDPKDRETQYF
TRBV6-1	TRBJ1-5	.	CASSEGHRFYSNQPQHF
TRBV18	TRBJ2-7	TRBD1	CASSPGGGTGATGGRSEQYF
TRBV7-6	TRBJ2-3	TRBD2	CASSRAGGFADTQYF
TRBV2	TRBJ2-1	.	CASTPYFEQFF
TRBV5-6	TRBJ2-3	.	CASSSQGADTQYF
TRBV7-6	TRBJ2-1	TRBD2	CASSLRLAGGISYNEQFF
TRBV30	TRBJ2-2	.	CAWSVLGVTGELFF
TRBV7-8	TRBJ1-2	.	CASSLDLGLPYGYTF
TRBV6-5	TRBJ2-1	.	CASSYSVVALGEQFF
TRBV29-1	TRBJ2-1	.	CSVALWVPNNEQFF